This TCR beta chain derives from a study of PD-1 blockade in mismatch repair-deficient tumors. TCRs were sequenced from three patients responding to pembrolizumab. V was trimmed by 2 bases and J by 5 bases, leaving 13 bases between them. Germline V CDR1 and CDR2: SGHRS, YFSETQ. The CDR3 contains 14 residues. In regard to this clone: Its specificity is not known.

Study results and caveats: After pembrolizumab, tumor-resident clones rose rapidly, then generally contracted before radiologic responses.

Sequencing was performed with immunoSEQ multiplex PCR; in TCRdb, only in-frame clones are kept and a portion is missing. The table has tens of thousands of clones, roughly 80% seen once. Sample: peripheral blood, taken 44 weeks after starting pembrolizumab. This receptor was identified in an adult with mismatch repair-deficient cancer. V gene TRBV5-1 combines with J gene TRBJ2-5; weak D call: TRBD1 (6 bases). This chain's CDR3 is CASSFSGQGETQYF. The CDR3 nucleotides are TGCGCCAGCAGCTTTTCGGGACAAGGGGAGACCCAGTACTTC.